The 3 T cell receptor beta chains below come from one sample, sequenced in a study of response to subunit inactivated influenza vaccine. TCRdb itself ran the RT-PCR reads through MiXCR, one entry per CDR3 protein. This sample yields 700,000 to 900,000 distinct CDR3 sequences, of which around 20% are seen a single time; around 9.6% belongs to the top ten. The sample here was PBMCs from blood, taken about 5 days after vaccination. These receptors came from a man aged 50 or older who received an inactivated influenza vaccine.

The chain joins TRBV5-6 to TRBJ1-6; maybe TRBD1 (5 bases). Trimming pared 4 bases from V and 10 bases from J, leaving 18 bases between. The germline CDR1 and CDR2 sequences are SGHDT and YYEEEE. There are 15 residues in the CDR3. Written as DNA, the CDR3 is TGTGCCAGCAGCACGACGGGACTCTTGGAGTCACCCCTCCACTTT. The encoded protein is CASSTTGLLESPLHF.

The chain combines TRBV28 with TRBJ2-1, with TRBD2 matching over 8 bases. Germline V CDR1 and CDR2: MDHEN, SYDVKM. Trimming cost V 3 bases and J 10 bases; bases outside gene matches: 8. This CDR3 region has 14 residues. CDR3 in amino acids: CASSFPGRADEQFF. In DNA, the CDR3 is TGTGCCAGCAGTTTTCCCGGGAGGGCAGACGAGCAGTTCTTC.

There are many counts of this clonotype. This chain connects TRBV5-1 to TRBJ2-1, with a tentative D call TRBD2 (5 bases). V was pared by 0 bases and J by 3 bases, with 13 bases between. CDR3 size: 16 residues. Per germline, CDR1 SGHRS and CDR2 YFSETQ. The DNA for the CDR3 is TGCGCCAGCAGCTTGGGGGCGGGCGTTGACTACAATGAGCAGTTCTTC. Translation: CASSLGAGVDYNEQFF.